These T cell receptor beta chains were read from a single sample in a study of shared clonotypes between healthy human individuals. Libraries were prepared by immunoSEQ multiplex PCR; TCRdb keeps only in-frame clonotypes and omits some of them. Here the sample spans some 500,000 clones, roughly 85% being singletons. Material for sequencing was PBMCs. The source of these receptors is a woman aged 40 to 55 in good health. Some clones in this sample may be carry-over from other donors' samples. CDR3s include the opening cysteine and the closing phenylalanine or tryptophan. Fields, in order: clone size, V gene, J gene, CDR3 length, D gene, CDR3 DNA, CDR3 protein. The D gene is left open where the match is weak. Clone sizes are given selectively: once, few, many, or a class where the clone is expanded.

abundance: -; v_gene: TRBV28; j_gene: TRBJ2-2; len: 13; d_gene: -; CDR3nt: TGTGCCAGCAGTTTCGTCAGGGCCGGGGAGCTGTTTTTT; CDR3aa: CASSFVRAGELFF
abundance: -; v_gene: TRBV29-1; j_gene: TRBJ2-2; len: 14; d_gene: -; CDR3nt: TGCAGCGTTGTCGACAGGAAGAACACCGGGGAGCTGTTTTTT; CDR3aa: CSVVDRKNTGELFF
abundance: -; v_gene: TRBV11-3; j_gene: TRBJ2-7; len: 13; d_gene: -; CDR3nt: TGTGCCAGCAGCTTATTCTACCAAGCAGAGCAGTACTTC; CDR3aa: CASSLFYQAEQYF
abundance: few; v_gene: TRBV29-1; j_gene: TRBJ1-1; len: 12; d_gene: TRBD1; CDR3nt: TGCAGCGTGGACAGGGAGGCCCCTGAAGCTTTCTTT; CDR3aa: CSVDREAPEAFF
abundance: -; v_gene: TRBV18; j_gene: TRBJ1-1; len: 15; d_gene: -; CDR3nt: TGTGCCAGCTCACCACTGCAGGAGCCGAACACTGAAGCTTTCTTT; CDR3aa: CASSPLQEPNTEAFF
abundance: -; v_gene: TRBV9; j_gene: TRBJ2-1; len: 14; d_gene: -; CDR3nt: TGTGCCAGCAGCCCACGGACACTTTACAATGAGCAGTTCTTC; CDR3aa: CASSPRTLYNEQFF
abundance: -; v_gene: TRBV5-6; j_gene: TRBJ2-3; len: 15; d_gene: -; CDR3nt: TGTGCCAGCAGCTTCCGGACTACTTACACAGATACGCAGTATTTT; CDR3aa: CASSFRTTYTDTQYF
abundance: -; v_gene: TRBV4-1; j_gene: TRBJ2-3; len: 19; d_gene: TRBD2; CDR3nt: TGCGCCAGCAGCCTTTGGGGATCGGGACTAGCGGGGCGCACAGATACGCAGTATTTT; CDR3aa: CASSLWGSGLAGRTDTQYF
abundance: -; v_gene: TRBV15; j_gene: TRBJ2-2; len: 14; d_gene: -; CDR3nt: TGTGCCACCAGCAGAGAACCAATCACCGGGGAGCTGTTTTTT; CDR3aa: CATSREPITGELFF
abundance: -; v_gene: TRBV18; j_gene: TRBJ2-7; len: 16; d_gene: TRBD1; CDR3nt: TGTGCCAGCTCACCACTTGACCAGGGGGCCTCCTACGAGCAGTACTTC; CDR3aa: CASSPLDQGASYEQYF
abundance: -; v_gene: TRBV6-1; j_gene: TRBJ2-7; len: 13; d_gene: -; CDR3nt: TGTGCCAGCAGTGTCGAGCGCTCCTACGAGCAGTACTTC; CDR3aa: CASSVERSYEQYF
abundance: -; v_gene: TRBV27; j_gene: TRBJ2-7; len: 13; d_gene: TRBD2; CDR3nt: TGTGCCAGCAGTTTATTCGGGAGGCACGAGCAGTACTTC; CDR3aa: CASSLFGRHEQYF
abundance: -; v_gene: TRBV7-2; j_gene: TRBJ1-2; len: 14; d_gene: -; CDR3nt: TGTGCCAGCAGCTTAGACGGAATTAACTATGGCTACACCTTC; CDR3aa: CASSLDGINYGYTF
abundance: -; v_gene: TRBV19; j_gene: TRBJ2-5; len: 13; d_gene: -; CDR3nt: TGTGCCAGTAGCGAGGGGCTCGGAGAGACCCAGTACTTC; CDR3aa: CASSEGLGETQYF
abundance: few; v_gene: TRBV2; j_gene: TRBJ1-1; len: 14; d_gene: TRBD1; CDR3nt: TGTGCCAGCGGAAACCGGGACAGGGACACTGAAGCTTTCTTT; CDR3aa: CASGNRDRDTEAFF